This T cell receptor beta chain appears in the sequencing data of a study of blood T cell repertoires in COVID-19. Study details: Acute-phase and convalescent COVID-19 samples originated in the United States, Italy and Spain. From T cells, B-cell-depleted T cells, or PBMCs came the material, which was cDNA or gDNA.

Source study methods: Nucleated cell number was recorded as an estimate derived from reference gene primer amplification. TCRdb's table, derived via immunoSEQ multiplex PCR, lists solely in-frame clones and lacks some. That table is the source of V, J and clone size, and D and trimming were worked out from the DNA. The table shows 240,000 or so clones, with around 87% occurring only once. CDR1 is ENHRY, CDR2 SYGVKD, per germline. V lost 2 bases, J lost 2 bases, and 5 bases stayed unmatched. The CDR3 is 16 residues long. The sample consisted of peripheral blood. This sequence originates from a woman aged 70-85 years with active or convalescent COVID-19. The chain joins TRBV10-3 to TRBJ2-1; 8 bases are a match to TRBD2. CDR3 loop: CAISEQRAGAYNEQFF. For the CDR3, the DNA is TGTGCCATCAGTGAGCAAAGAGCGGGGGCCTACAATGAGCAGTTCTTC.